Shown below are 29 T cell receptor beta chains from a single sample sequenced in a study of cytomegalovirus exposure and HLA in healthy donors. The PCR contained 60 Vbeta and 13 Jbeta primers. Repertoires were generated with immunoSEQ multiplex PCR, while TCRdb's copy carries only in-frame clones and drops some. The table has fewer than 130,000 clones, around 60% seen once. The specimen was PBMCs. The receptors stem from a man aged 30 to 39 in good health and CMV-seropositive.

This clone has more than one count but fewer than ten. The rearrangement links TRBV7-8 to TRBJ2-7; D gene ambiguous. The length of the CDR3 is 11 residues. Germline V gives CDR1 SGHVS, CDR2 FQNEAQ. The V end was cut by 5 bases, the J end by 6 bases, with 8 bases between. The CDR3 spells CASSPQVEQYF. In DNA form, the CDR3 reads TGTGCCAGCAGCCCCCAGGTCGAGCAGTACTTC.

As concerns this clone: Other DNA sequences in the sample encode the same CDR3. The CDR3 here is CSVDRAGTDTQYF. The CDR3 coding sequence is TGCAGCGTGGACAGGGCAGGGACAGATACGCAGTATTTT. This sequence joins TRBV29-1 and TRBJ2-3; 8 bases are shared with TRBD1. With V trimmed by 6 bases and J by 3 bases, 5 bases remained unmatched. The CDR3 is 13 amino acids. Germline V gene lookup returns CDR1 SQVTM and CDR2 ANQGSEA.

This chain uses TRBV6-1 with TRBJ2-1, with D possibly TRBD2 on 6 matching bases. The CDR3 runs to 13 residues. CDR1 MNHNS and CDR2 SASEGT come from the germline V gene. Trimming left V 8 bases short and J 10 bases short, with 18 bases between. The CDR3 bases are TGTGCCAGCTCAAGTTTGAGGGCGGGGGAGCAGTTCTTC. This translates into CASSSLRAGEQFF.

This chain connects TRBV5-5 to TRBJ2-4; 15 bases are a match to TRBD2. The CDR3 has 19 residues. V was pared by 1 base and J by 1 base, with 6 bases of the junction left unmatched. Germline loops: CDR1 SGHKS, CDR2 YYEKEE (reference sequence). CDR3 sequence: CASSLRGLAGGGAKNIQYF. The DNA for the CDR3 is TGTGCCAGCAGCTTGAGGGGACTAGCGGGGGGAGGGGCCAAAAACATTCAGTACTTC. The entire variable domain, with the rest obtained from reference TRBV5-5 and TRBJ2-4, is as follows: DAGVTQSPTHLIKTRGQQVTLRCSPISGHKSVSWYQQVLGQGPQFIFQYYEKEERGRGNFPDRFSARQFPNYSSELNVNALLLGDSALYLCASSLRGLAGGGAKNIQYFGAGTRLSVL.

The V call is TRBV7-6, the J call TRBJ2-1, with 9 bases that match TRBD2. Unmatched junction bases numbered 10, after V lost 5 bases and J lost 5 bases. Germline V gives CDR1 SGHVS, CDR2 FNYEAQ. The CDR3 runs 16 residues. CDR3 nucleotide sequence: TGTGCCAGCAGCCGTAGTAACGCGGGGGGGCACAATGAGCAGTTCTTC. The encoded protein is CASSRSNAGGHNEQFF.

V is TRBV11-3 and J is TRBJ1-5, with a tentative D call TRBD1 (5 bases). This CDR3 has 16 residues. The ends were cut back, 3 bases at V and 0 bases at J, with 12 bases in the middle. Germline V CDR1 and CDR2: SGHNT, YENEEA. Here the CDR3 reads CASSFPDNYSNQPQHF. In DNA, the CDR3 is TGTGCCAGCAGCTTCCCGGACAACTATAGCAATCAGCCCCAGCATTTT.

V and J are TRBV4-2 and TRBJ2-5; 8 nucleotides match TRBD2. Trimming removed 0 bases from V and 4 bases from J; junction bases left unmatched: 7. The germline V gene has CDR1 LGHNA and CDR2 YNFKEQ. The CDR3 has 16 residues. Here the CDR3 DNA reads TGTGCCAGCAGCCAAGAATCTACGGGAGGGGGAGAGACCCAGTACTTC. Its protein product is CASSQESTGGGETQYF.

The chain joins TRBV20-1 to TRBJ2-7, with 8 bases that match TRBD2. The CDR3 contains 11 residues. Germline CDR1 DFQATT, CDR2 SNEGSKA (reference sequence). CDR3 protein: CKIGLAHEQYF. The CDR3 nucleotides read TGCAAAATAGGACTAGCCCACGAGCAGTACTTC.

This clone came up once. The chain has TRBV7-9 and TRBJ2-6; 8 bases are shared with TRBD1. This CDR3 contains 17 residues. Per the germline V gene, CDR1 is SEHNR and CDR2 is FQNEAQ (reference sequence). The V gene end was trimmed by 5 bases and the J gene end by 2 bases; junction bases not matched to a gene: 8. The CDR3 sequence: CASSRTGGVTGANVLTF. DNA of the CDR3: TGTGCCAGCAGCAGAACAGGGGGTGTCACTGGGGCCAACGTCCTGACTTTC.

This rearrangement joins TRBV7-9 to TRBJ2-1; tentatively, D is TRBD1 (5 bases). The V end was cut by 5 bases, the J end by 9 bases, with 11 bases between. The CDR3 length is 12 residues. In germline, CDR1 is SEHNR, CDR2 FQNEAQ (reference sequence). CDR3 sequence reads: CASSAQGFEQFF. DNA for the CDR3: TGTGCCAGCAGCGCCCAGGGTTTTGAGCAGTTCTTC. Supplemented by reference TRBV7-9 and TRBJ2-1, the full variable domain reads DTGVSQNPRHKITKRGQNVTFRCDPISEHNRLYWYRQTLGQGPEFLTYFQNEAQLEKSRLLSDRFSAERPKGSFSTLEIQRTEQGDSAMYLCASSAQGFEQFFGPGTRLTVL.

For this clone: At one boundary the junction diverges from the germline segment, which might be a read error. J is TRBJ2-5 and V is TRBV7-9, with 7 bases aligning to TRBD2. Germline loops: CDR1 SEHNR, CDR2 FQNEAQ (reference sequence). The CDR3 extends over 14 amino acids. The chain's CDR3 is CSSSPHGEGETQYF. CDR3 bases: TGTTCCAGCAGCCCCCACGGGGAGGGTGAGACCCAGTACTTC.

This clone was observed a few times. The chain carries TRBV13 and TRBJ2-3, with 8 bases aligning to TRBD2. The ends lost 0 bases at V and 4 bases at J; junction bases unmatched: 9. The CDR3 sequence is 17 residues long. Germline V lookup: CDR1 PRHDT, CDR2 FYEKMQ (reference sequence). CDR3 nucleotides: TGTGCCAGCAGCTTAGGGACTAGCGAGCAAGGTGCAGATACGCAGTATTTT. Translating it yields CASSLGTSEQGADTQYF.

V usage is TRBV6-1 and J usage is TRBJ2-2; the match to TRBD1 covers 8 bases. This CDR3 spans 15 amino acids. Germline values: CDR1 MNHNS, CDR2 SASEGT. V shed 6 bases and J 5 bases; nucleotides not matched to a gene: 8. CDR3 bases: TGTGCCAGCAGCGAGGACAGGGTTCCGACCGGGGAGCTGTTTTTT. Translated, it gives CASSEDRVPTGELFF.

This clone was detected only a few times. V is TRBV7-9 and J is TRBJ2-5, with 7 positions matching TRBD2. CDR1 SEHNR and CDR2 FQNEAQ come from the germline V gene (reference sequence). V lost 3 bases to trimming and J lost 5 bases; unmatched junction nucleotides: 9. This CDR3 spans 15 amino acids. CDR3 coding DNA: TGTGCCAGCAGCTTTTTACGAGGGGAGGGGGAGACCCAGTACTTC. It encodes CASSFLRGEGETQYF. Full variable domain (remainder filled in from reference TRBV7-9 and TRBJ2-5): DTGVSQNPRHKITKRGQNVTFRCDPISEHNRLYWYRQTLGQGPEFLTYFQNEAQLEKSRLLSDRFSAERPKGSFSTLEIQRTEQGDSAMYLCASSFLRGEGETQYFGPGTRLLVL.

This clone occurred once. The J gene is TRBJ1-2, the V gene TRBV5-4; D gene unclear. The CDR3 contains 13 residues. The V end lost 2 bases, the J end lost 7 bases, and 12 bases lay between the germline ends. Germline V gene lookup returns CDR1 SGHNT and CDR2 YYREEE (reference sequence). CDR3 bases: TGTGCCAGCAGCTTTAGTTCACTAAGTGGCTACACCTTC. Encoded protein: CASSFSSLSGYTF.

CDR3 sequence: CASSHPGGFNPYEQYF. The DNA for the CDR3 is TGTGCCAGCAGCCACCCGGGGGGGTTTAATCCCTACGAGCAGTACTTC. This chain joins TRBV7-9 and TRBJ2-7, with TRBD2 matching over 8 bases. V was clipped by 5 bases and J by 2 bases; unmatched bases: 11. CDR3 length: 16 residues. Germline V gene lookup returns CDR1 SEHNR and CDR2 FQNEAQ (reference sequence).

The chain is built from TRBV5-4 and TRBJ1-1; a weak D match, TRBD1 (6 bases). CDR3 length: 14 residues. Trimming pared 7 bases from V and 4 bases from J, leaving 17 bases between. Germline V gene lookup returns CDR1 SGHNT and CDR2 YYREEE (reference sequence). The DNA of the CDR3 is TGTGCCAGCGGCGGGGGCGCAGGGCTCACTGAAGCTTTCTTT. It specifies CASGGGAGLTEAFF.

The gene calls are TRBV29-1 and TRBJ2-1; D may be TRBD1 (6 bases). V was pared by 7 bases and J by 1 base, with 14 bases between. The CDR3 is 14 residues long. Germline CDR1 and CDR2: SQVTM and ANQGSEA. CDR3 DNA sequence: TGCAGCGGGACGGGACACCGTTCCTACAATGAGCAGTTCTTC. This translates into CSGTGHRSYNEQFF.

The chain links TRBV6-1 to TRBJ2-4; D may be TRBD1 (6 bases). The V end lost 4 bases, the J end lost 9 bases, and 16 bases lay between the germline ends. The V gene's germline CDR1 is MNHNS and CDR2 SASEGT. The CDR3 sequence is 14 residues long. The CDR3: CASSGYYRESIQYF. CDR3 bases: TGTGCCAGCAGTGGATACTACAGGGAAAGCATTCAGTACTTC.

The CDR3: CASSEAYTEAFF. CDR3 nucleotides: TGTGCCAGCAGTGAAGCCTACACTGAAGCTTTCTTT. The chain employs TRBV6-1 and TRBJ1-1; D not resolved. Germline CDR1 and CDR2: MNHNS and SASEGT. The length of the CDR3 is 12 residues. Between the trimmed V and J ends, which lost 0 bases and 3 bases, there was a span of 2 bases.

This clone appeared a few times. The chain couples TRBV5-5 to TRBJ1-2, with D hard to call. The germline V and J ends were trimmed by 1 base and 7 bases, with 14 bases remaining between them. The CDR3 has 14 amino acids. The germline CDR1 and CDR2 sequences are SGHKS and YYEKEE (reference sequence). Here the CDR3 reads CASSLLSGESGYTF. In DNA form, the CDR3 reads TGTGCCAGCAGCTTGTTGTCCGGGGAGAGTGGCTACACCTTC.

This clone was counted between two and nine times. V gene TRBV7-8 combines with J gene TRBJ1-5; no definite D call. Germline-derived CDR1 and CDR2 are SGHVS and FQNEAQ. Between the trimmed V and J ends, which lost 8 bases and 0 bases, there was a span of 11 bases. The CDR3 has 14 residues. The CDR3 sequence is CASHRSYSNQPQHF. The CDR3 DNA is TGTGCCAGCCACAGATCGTATAGCAATCAGCCCCAGCATTTT.

The chain uses TRBV4-1 and TRBJ2-3; D remains unclear. This CDR3 has 14 amino acids. CDR1 and CDR2 (germline): MGHRA, YSYEKL. V lost 4 bases and J 4 bases, leaving 12 bases between the germline ends. CDR3 residues: CASSPFDIADTQYF. The CDR3 DNA sequence: TGCGCCAGCAGCCCCTTCGACATAGCAGATACGCAGTATTTT.

This clone appeared a single time. The rearrangement links TRBV5-1 to TRBJ2-1, with TRBD2 matching over 8 bases. CDR3 length: 16 amino acids. Germline V lookup: CDR1 SGHRS, CDR2 YFSETQ. Unmatched junction bases numbered 9, after V lost 3 bases and J lost 4 bases. CDR3 nucleotide sequence: TGCGCCAGCAGCTCAATAGCGGGGACGGAATACAATGAGCAGTTCTTC. Amino acids: CASSSIAGTEYNEQFF.

The chain employs TRBV2 and TRBJ2-7; D gene unclear. The CDR3 has 14 residues. The ends were cut back, 2 bases at V and 0 bases at J, with 8 bases in the middle. The germline V gene has CDR1 SNHLY and CDR2 FYNNEI. In nucleotides, the CDR3 is TGTGCCAGCAGTGAATTCTTCAGCTCCTACGAGCAGTACTTC. Translating gives CASSEFFSSYEQYF.

J is TRBJ2-3 and V is TRBV27, with 7 bases that match TRBD1. With 5 bases clipped from V and 2 bases from J, the junction kept 10 bases outside the gene matches. The CDR3 is 16 residues long. Germline lookup yields CDR1 MNHEY and CDR2 SMNVEV (reference sequence). CDR3 residues: CASSLRWGQSTDTQYF. CDR3 bases: TGTGCCAGCAGTCTGCGGTGGGGACAGTCCACAGATACGCAGTATTTT.

This clone was detected a few times. The CDR3 DNA follows: TGTGCCACCAGCAGAGACCTAAGTGCAGGGGGAACGTTTAATTCACCCCTCCACTTT. Its translation is CATSRDLSAGGTFNSPLHF. The chain links TRBV15 to TRBJ1-6, with TRBD1 identical over 7 bases. V was clipped by 0 bases and J by 6 bases; unmatched bases: 14. Per the germline V gene, CDR1 is LNHNV and CDR2 is YYDKDF (reference sequence). This CDR3 region has 19 residues.

The chain uses TRBV6-6 and TRBJ2-3; D is unclear. V was cut by 6 bases and J by 2 bases, with 6 bases left in between. CDR1 and CDR2 from the germline V gene are MNHNY and SVGAGI (reference sequence). The CDR3 totals 12 residues. CDR3 coding DNA: TGTGCCAGCAGCCTTCTCACAGATACGCAGTATTTT. Residues: CASSLLTDTQYF.

The rearrangement uses TRBV2 and TRBJ2-3; TRBD2 matches at 7 bases. The CDR3 runs to 15 residues. CDR1 and CDR2 from the germline V gene are SNHLY and FYNNEI. V lost 3 bases, J lost 5 bases, and 8 bases stayed unmatched. CDR3 region: CASSESSGALDTQYF. CDR3 bases: TGTGCCAGCAGTGAGTCCAGCGGGGCTTTAGATACGCAGTATTTT.